These 19 T cell receptor beta chains originate from one sample sequenced in a study of blood T cell repertoires in COVID-19. Sequencing was performed with immunoSEQ multiplex PCR; in TCRdb, only in-frame clones are kept and a portion is missing. The sample records more than 200,000 clones, approximately 88% being singletons. Sequenced sample: PBMCs or T cells enriched from blood (not recorded which). The receptors here all came from a woman aged 25 to 39 who had been exposed to COVID-19.

The rearrangement links TRBV10-3 to TRBJ2-7; 7 positions match TRBD1. The CDR3 loop spans 12 amino acids. Germline V gene lookup returns CDR1 ENHRY and CDR2 SYGVKD. Trimming removed 2 bases from V and 12 bases from J; junction bases left unmatched: 7. The CDR3: CAISEGTDLAYF. The CDR3 DNA follows: TGTGCCATCAGTGAGGGGACAGACTTAGCGTACTTC.

The chain has TRBV7-9 and TRBJ2-1, with D possibly TRBD2 on 6 matching bases. Germline V gene sequence: CDR1 SEHNR, CDR2 FQNEAQ (reference sequence). The CDR3 is 12 amino acids. V lost 5 bases, J lost 9 bases, and 11 bases lay in between. DNA of the CDR3: TGTGCCAGCAGCCGGGACTGGGGTGAGCAGTTCTTC. Translated, it gives CASSRDWGEQFF.

The CDR3 DNA sequence: TGTGCCAGCAGTCGCAGAAACATTCAGTACTTC. It codes for CASSRRNIQYF. The chain couples TRBV7-9 to TRBJ2-4; D gene ambiguous. CDR1 is SEHNR and CDR2 is FQNEAQ in the germline V gene (reference sequence). The length of the CDR3 is 11 residues. V was trimmed by 6 bases and J by 6 bases, leaving 6 bases between them.

The rearrangement joins TRBV19 to TRBJ2-5, with D tentatively TRBD1 (6 bases). CDR1 is LNHDA, CDR2 SQIVND, per germline (reference sequence). Trimming removed 0 bases at V and 4 bases at J, with 9 bases between. This CDR3 is 14 amino acids long. The CDR3 sequence: CASSIEGAGETQYF. CDR3 sequence (DNA): TGTGCCAGTAGTATAGAGGGGGCGGGAGAGACCCAGTACTTC. Full variable domain (outside the CDR3, taken from reference TRBV19 and TRBJ2-5): DGGITQSPKYLFRKEGQNVTLSCEQNLNHDAMYWYRQDPGQGLRLIYYSQIVNDFQKGDIAEGYSVSREKKESFPLTVTSAQKNPTAFYLCASSIEGAGETQYFGPGTRLLVL.

The chain combines TRBV19 with TRBJ1-2, with 9 bases fitting TRBD1. The trim removed 5 bases at V and 4 bases at J, leaving 14 bases unmatched. Germline assignment: CDR1 LNHDA and CDR2 SQIVND (reference sequence). The CDR3 sequence is 17 residues long. This chain's CDR3 is CASSLQTGGETIYGYTF. CDR3 in DNA: TGTGCCAGTAGTCTACAAACAGGGGGCGAAACGATCTATGGCTACACCTTC. Complete variable domain (other parts from reference TRBV19 and TRBJ1-2): DGGITQSPKYLFRKEGQNVTLSCEQNLNHDAMYWYRQDPGQGLRLIYYSQIVNDFQKGDIAEGYSVSREKKESFPLTVTSAQKNPTAFYLCASSLQTGGETIYGYTFGSGTRLTVV.

The chain carries TRBV5-1 and TRBJ1-1; D gene ambiguous. Trimming pared 0 bases from V and 3 bases from J, leaving 15 bases between. The CDR3 contains 16 residues. Germline V gene data show CDR1 as SGHRS and CDR2 as YFSETQ. The chain's CDR3 is CASSLDAGLVDTEAFF. In DNA form, the CDR3 reads TGCGCCAGCAGCTTGGACGCGGGGTTGGTAGACACTGAAGCTTTCTTT. Filled out from reference TRBV5-1 and TRBJ1-1, the complete variable domain reads KAGVTQTPRYLIKTRGQQVTLSCSPISGHRSVSWYQQTPGQGLQFLFEYFSETQRNKGNFPGRFSGRQFSNSRSEMNVSTLELGDSALYLCASSLDAGLVDTEAFFGQGTRLTVV.

The V gene is TRBV12-3 or TRBV12-4, the J gene TRBJ1-3; the D is unclear. Trimming removed 5 bases at V and 8 bases at J, with 10 bases between. This CDR3 has 12 residues. This CDR3 reads CASSPRGDTIYF. CDR3 coding DNA: TGTGCCAGCAGTCCCAGAGGCGACACCATATATTTT.

This chain connects TRBV4-1 to TRBJ1-5; possibly TRBD1 for D (5 bases). The V gene lost 2 bases and the J gene lost 9 bases, with 26 bases spanning the gap. In germline, CDR1 is MGHRA, CDR2 YSYEKL. CDR3 size: 18 residues. The CDR3 loop is CASSQLWPRRSPGGPQHF. The CDR3 DNA reads TGCGCCAGCAGCCAACTTTGGCCCCGACGGTCTCCCGGGGGGCCCCAGCATTTT.

The chain has TRBV5-1 and TRBJ1-6, with a tentative D call TRBD1 (6 bases). The CDR3 spans 15 residues. V lost 1 base to trimming and J lost 7 bases, with 12 bases between them. The germline CDR1 and CDR2 sequences are SGHRS and YFSETQ. The CDR3 sequence: CASSLQGQGNSPLHF. The DNA of the CDR3 is TGCGCCAGCAGCTTGCAGGGGCAGGGAAATTCACCCCTCCACTTT. Variable domain in full (rest from reference TRBV5-1 and TRBJ1-6): KAGVTQTPRYLIKTRGQQVTLSCSPISGHRSVSWYQQTPGQGLQFLFEYFSETQRNKGNFPGRFSGRQFSNSRSEMNVSTLELGDSALYLCASSLQGQGNSPLHFGNGTRLTVT.

V usage is TRBV7-9 and J usage is TRBJ2-5; 8 bases are shared with TRBD2. V trimming: 4 bases; J trimming: 3 bases; junction bases outside the gene matches: 4. The CDR3 has 14 amino acids. Germline V gives CDR1 SEHNR, CDR2 FQNEAQ (reference sequence). The CDR3 protein is CASSWGLEEETQYF. The CDR3 nucleotides read TGTGCCAGCAGCTGGGGACTAGAAGAAGAGACCCAGTACTTC.

V gene TRBV19 combines with J gene TRBJ1-5, with TRBD1 matching over 10 bases. Germline assignment: CDR1 LNHDA and CDR2 SQIVND (reference sequence). There are 15 residues in the CDR3. Germline trimming cut 7 bases from V and 3 bases from J; bases unmatched to any gene: 6. The CDR3 spells CASKQTGGNNQPQHF. CDR3 nucleotide sequence: TGTGCCAGTAAACAGACAGGGGGCAACAATCAGCCCCAGCATTTT.

J is TRBJ1-2 and V is TRBV7-6; possibly TRBD1 for D (5 bases). V dropped 1 base and J dropped 5 bases, with 8 bases sitting between them. The germline gives CDR1 SGHVS, CDR2 FNYEAQ. CDR3 length: 13 residues. CDR3: CASSLEGRYGYTF. In DNA form, the CDR3 reads TGTGCCAGCAGCTTAGAGGGGAGGTATGGCTACACCTTC. Looking up the rest from reference TRBV7-6 and TRBJ1-2 gives the full variable domain: GAGVSQSPRYKVTKRGQDVALRCDPISGHVSLYWYRQALGQGPEFLTYFNYEAQQDKSGLPNDRFSAERPEGSISTLTIQRTEQRDSAMYRCASSLEGRYGYTFGSGTRLTVV.

V gene TRBV15 combines with J gene TRBJ1-6, with 7 positions matching TRBD1. The CDR3 totals 13 residues. The V segment lost 0 bases and the J segment 16 bases; nucleotides outside the gene matches: 6. Germline V CDR1 and CDR2: LNHNV, YYDKDF (reference sequence). The CDR3 spells CATSREQGKGLHF. The CDR3 nucleotides are TGTGCCACCAGCAGAGAACAGGGGAAAGGACTCCACTTT.

The chain combines TRBV5-1 with TRBJ2-6; possible D gene TRBD2, 5 bases. Deletions cut 5 bases from V and 3 bases from J, with 15 bases between. CDR1 and CDR2 (germline): SGHRS, YFSETQ. The CDR3 consists of 16 residues. CDR3 DNA sequence: TGCGCCAGCAGGCAAGTAGGACGGGGTGGGGCCAACGTCCTGACTTTC. It yields the protein CASRQVGRGGANVLTF.

The chain recombines TRBV4-1 with TRBJ2-1; D is uncertain. This CDR3 has 13 amino acids. Trimming took off 2 bases at V and 9 bases at J, with 11 bases between the two ends. CDR1 is MGHRA, CDR2 YSYEKL, per germline. The CDR3 spells CASSQFEFGEQFF. DNA for the CDR3: TGCGCCAGCAGCCAATTCGAGTTTGGTGAGCAGTTCTTC.

The DNA of the CDR3 is TGTGCCATCAGTGTGACAGGGGGGACTGAAGCTTTCTTT. It specifies CAISVTGGTEAFF. The chain uses TRBV10-3 and TRBJ1-1, with 9 bases that match TRBD1. There are 13 residues in the CDR3. The germline V gene has CDR1 ENHRY and CDR2 SYGVKD. The V and J ends lost 4 bases and 5 bases, in that order; junction bases with no gene match: 2.

V gene TRBV12-5 combines with J gene TRBJ2-7; D may be TRBD1 (5 bases). The CDR3 sequence is 19 residues long. Trimming shortened V by 5 bases and J by 0 bases, and 26 bases separated the two germline ends. The germline CDR1 and CDR2 sequences are LGHNT and FRNRAP. CDR3: CASGVPRWGSVPSSYEQYF. As DNA, the CDR3 is TGTGCTAGTGGTGTCCCACGATGGGGCTCCGTACCTAGCTCCTACGAGCAGTACTTC.

V is TRBV18 and J is TRBJ1-3; 8 positions match TRBD1. The germline V gene encodes CDR1 KGHSH and CDR2 LQKENI. The V gene end was trimmed by 4 bases and the J gene end by 0 bases; junction bases not matched to a gene: 5. The CDR3 is 16 amino acids. CDR3 bases: TGTGCCAGCTCACGCCCAGGGGGCTTCTCTGGAAACACCATATATTTT. Its protein product is CASSRPGGFSGNTIYF.

This chain joins TRBV11-3 and TRBJ1-1, with TRBD1 matching 7 bases. CDR3 length: 13 residues. The J segment lost 7 bases and the V segment lost 1 base, leaving 3 bases of the junction unmatched. Per germline, CDR1 SGHNT and CDR2 YENEEA. The DNA for the CDR3 is TGTGCCAGCAGCTTAGCCTGGGACAGTGAAGCTTTCTTT. Translated, it gives CASSLAWDSEAFF.